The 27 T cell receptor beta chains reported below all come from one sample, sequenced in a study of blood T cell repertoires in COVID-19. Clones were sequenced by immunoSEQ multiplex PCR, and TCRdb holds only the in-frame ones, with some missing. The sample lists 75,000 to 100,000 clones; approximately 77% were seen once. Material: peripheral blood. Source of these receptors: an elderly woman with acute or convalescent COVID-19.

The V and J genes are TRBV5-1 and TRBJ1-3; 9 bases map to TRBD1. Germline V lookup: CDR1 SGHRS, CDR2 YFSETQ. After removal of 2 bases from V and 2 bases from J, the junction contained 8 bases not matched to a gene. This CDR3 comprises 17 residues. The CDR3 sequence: CASSLEVQGAPGNTIYF. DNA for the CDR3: TGCGCCAGCAGCTTAGAAGTACAGGGGGCTCCTGGAAACACCATATATTTT. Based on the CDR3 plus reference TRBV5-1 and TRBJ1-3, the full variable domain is KAGVTQTPRYLIKTRGQQVTLSCSPISGHRSVSWYQQTPGQGLQFLFEYFSETQRNKGNFPGRFSGRQFSNSRSEMNVSTLELGDSALYLCASSLEVQGAPGNTIYFGEGSWLTVV.

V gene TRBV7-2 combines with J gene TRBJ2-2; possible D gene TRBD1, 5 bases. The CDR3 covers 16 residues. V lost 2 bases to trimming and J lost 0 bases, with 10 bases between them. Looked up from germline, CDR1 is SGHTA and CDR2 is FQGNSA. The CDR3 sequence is CASSLNSGSNTGELFF. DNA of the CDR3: TGTGCCAGCAGCTTAAATTCAGGGTCGAACACCGGGGAGCTGTTTTTT.

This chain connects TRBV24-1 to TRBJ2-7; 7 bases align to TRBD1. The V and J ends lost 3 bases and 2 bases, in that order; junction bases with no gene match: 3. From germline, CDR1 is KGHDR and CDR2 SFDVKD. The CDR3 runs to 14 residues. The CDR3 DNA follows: TGTGCCACCAGTGATGCCGGGACAGCCTACGAGCAGTACTTC. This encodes CATSDAGTAYEQYF.

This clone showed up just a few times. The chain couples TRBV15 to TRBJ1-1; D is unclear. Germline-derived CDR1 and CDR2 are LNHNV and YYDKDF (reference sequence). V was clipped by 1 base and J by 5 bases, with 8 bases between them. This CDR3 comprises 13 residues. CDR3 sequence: CATSRGQETEAFF. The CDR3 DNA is TGTGCCACCAGCAGAGGGCAAGAAACTGAAGCTTTCTTT.

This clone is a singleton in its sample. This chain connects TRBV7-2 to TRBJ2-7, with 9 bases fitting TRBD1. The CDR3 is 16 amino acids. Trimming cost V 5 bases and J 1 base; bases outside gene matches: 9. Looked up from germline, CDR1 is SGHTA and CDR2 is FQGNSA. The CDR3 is CASSPTGTGPSYEQYF. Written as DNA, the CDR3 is TGTGCCAGCAGCCCCACCGGGACAGGGCCTTCCTACGAGCAGTACTTC. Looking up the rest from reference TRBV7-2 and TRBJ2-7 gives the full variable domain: GAGVSQSPSNKVTEKGKDVELRCDPISGHTALYWYRQSLGQGLEFLIYFQGNSAPDKSGLPSDRFSAERTGGSVSTLTIQRTQQEDSAVYLCASSPTGTGPSYEQYFGPGTRLTVT.

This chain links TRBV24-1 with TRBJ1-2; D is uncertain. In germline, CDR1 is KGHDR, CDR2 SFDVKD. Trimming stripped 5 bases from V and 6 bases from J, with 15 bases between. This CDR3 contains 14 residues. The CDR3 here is CATSVDSPLNGYTF. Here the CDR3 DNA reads TGTGCCACCAGTGTCGACTCACCGCTCAATGGCTACACCTTC.

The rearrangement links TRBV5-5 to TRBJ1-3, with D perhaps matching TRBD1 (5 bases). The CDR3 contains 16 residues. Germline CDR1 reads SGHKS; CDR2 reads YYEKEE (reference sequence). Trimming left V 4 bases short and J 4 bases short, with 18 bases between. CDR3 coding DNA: TGTGCCAGCAGCAGGATCTGGTCGGGGGACGGAAACACCATATATTTT. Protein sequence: CASSRIWSGDGNTIYF. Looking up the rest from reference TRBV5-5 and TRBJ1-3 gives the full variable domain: DAGVTQSPTHLIKTRGQQVTLRCSPISGHKSVSWYQQVLGQGPQFIFQYYEKEERGRGNFPDRFSARQFPNYSSELNVNALLLGDSALYLCASSRIWSGDGNTIYFGEGSWLTVV.

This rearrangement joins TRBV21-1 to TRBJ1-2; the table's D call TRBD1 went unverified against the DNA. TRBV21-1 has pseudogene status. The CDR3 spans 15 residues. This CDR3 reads CASSISVASNYGYTF. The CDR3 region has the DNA TGTGCCAGCAGCATTTCCGTGGCCTCAAACTATGGCTACACCTTC.

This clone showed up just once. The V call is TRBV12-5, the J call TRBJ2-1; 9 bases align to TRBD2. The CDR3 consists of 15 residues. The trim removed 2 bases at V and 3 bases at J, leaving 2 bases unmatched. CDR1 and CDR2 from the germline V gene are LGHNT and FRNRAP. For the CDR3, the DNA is TGTGCTAGTGGTTTGAGCGGGGGGTACTACAATGAGCAGTTCTTC. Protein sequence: CASGLSGGYYNEQFF.

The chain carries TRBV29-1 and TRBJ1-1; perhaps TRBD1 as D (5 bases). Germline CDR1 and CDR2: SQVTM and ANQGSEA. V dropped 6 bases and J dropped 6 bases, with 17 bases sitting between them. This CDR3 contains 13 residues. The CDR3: CSVTGGPNAEAFF. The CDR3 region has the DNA TGCAGCGTGACCGGGGGTCCCAACGCTGAAGCTTTCTTT.

In DNA, the CDR3 is TGTGCCAGCAGTGAAGGATGGAGTGGGGCCTCTGGGGCCAACGTCCTGACTTTC. Residues: CASSEGWSGASGANVLTF. The chain has TRBV2 and TRBJ2-6, with D possibly being TRBD1 (5 bases). V was cut by 1 base and J by 0 bases, with 13 bases left in between. The CDR3 runs to 18 residues. Germline CDR1 and CDR2: SNHLY and FYNNEI.

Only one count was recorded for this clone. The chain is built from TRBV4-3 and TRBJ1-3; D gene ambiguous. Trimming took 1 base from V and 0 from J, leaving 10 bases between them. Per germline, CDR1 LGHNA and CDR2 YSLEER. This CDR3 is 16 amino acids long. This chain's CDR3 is CASSQGLRVSGNTIYF. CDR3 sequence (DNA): TGCGCCAGCAGCCAAGGTCTCCGGGTCTCTGGAAACACCATATATTTT.

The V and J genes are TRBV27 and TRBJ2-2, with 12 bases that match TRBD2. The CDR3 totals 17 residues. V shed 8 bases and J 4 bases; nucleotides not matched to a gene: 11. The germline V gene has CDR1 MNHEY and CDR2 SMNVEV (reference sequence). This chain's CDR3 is CASGGLAGGRGTGELFF. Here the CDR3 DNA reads TGTGCCAGCGGGGGCCTAGCGGGGGGGCGAGGCACCGGGGAGCTGTTTTTT.

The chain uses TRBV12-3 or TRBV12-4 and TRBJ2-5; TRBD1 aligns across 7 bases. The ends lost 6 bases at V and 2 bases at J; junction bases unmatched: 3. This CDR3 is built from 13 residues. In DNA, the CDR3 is TGTGCCAGCAGCCAGGGACAGCAAGAGACCCAGTACTTC. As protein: CASSQGQQETQYF.

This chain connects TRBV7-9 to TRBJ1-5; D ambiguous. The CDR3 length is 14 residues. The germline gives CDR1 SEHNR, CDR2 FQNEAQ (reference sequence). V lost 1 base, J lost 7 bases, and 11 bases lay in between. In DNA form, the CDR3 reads TGTGCCAGCAGCTTAGGGCAGTCGGGGCAGCCCCAGCATTTT. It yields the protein CASSLGQSGQPQHF.

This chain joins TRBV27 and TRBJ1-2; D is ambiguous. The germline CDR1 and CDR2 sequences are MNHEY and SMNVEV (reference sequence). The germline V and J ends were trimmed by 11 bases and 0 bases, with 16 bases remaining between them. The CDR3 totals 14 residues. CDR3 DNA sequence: TGTGCCGCGGAGGAGATCCCAGCTAACTATGGCTACACCTTC. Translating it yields CAAEEIPANYGYTF.

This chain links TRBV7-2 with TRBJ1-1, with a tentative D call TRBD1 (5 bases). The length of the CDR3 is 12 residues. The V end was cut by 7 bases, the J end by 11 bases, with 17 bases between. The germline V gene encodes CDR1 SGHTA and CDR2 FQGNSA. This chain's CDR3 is CASNPGLSVAFF. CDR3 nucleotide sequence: TGTGCCAGCAACCCGGGACTGTCTGTTGCTTTCTTT.

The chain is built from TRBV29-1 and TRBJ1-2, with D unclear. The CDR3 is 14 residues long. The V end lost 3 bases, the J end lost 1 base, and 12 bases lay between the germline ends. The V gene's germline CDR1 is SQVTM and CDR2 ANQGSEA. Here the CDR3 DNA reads TGCAGCGTTGAGGCCGGGTTTGTTAACTATGGCTACACCTTC. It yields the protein CSVEAGFVNYGYTF.

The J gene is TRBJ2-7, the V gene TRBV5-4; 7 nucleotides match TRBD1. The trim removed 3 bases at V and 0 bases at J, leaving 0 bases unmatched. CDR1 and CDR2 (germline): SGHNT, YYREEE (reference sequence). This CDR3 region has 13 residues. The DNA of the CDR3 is TGTGCCAGCAGCTGGGACAGCTCCTACGAGCAGTACTTC. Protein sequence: CASSWDSSYEQYF.

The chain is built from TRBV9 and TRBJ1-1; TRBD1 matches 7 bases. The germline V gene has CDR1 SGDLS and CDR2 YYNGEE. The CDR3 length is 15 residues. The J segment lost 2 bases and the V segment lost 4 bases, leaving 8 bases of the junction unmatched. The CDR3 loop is CASSLEGQLNTEAFF. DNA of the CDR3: TGTGCCAGCAGCCTCGAGGGACAGCTTAACACTGAAGCTTTCTTT.

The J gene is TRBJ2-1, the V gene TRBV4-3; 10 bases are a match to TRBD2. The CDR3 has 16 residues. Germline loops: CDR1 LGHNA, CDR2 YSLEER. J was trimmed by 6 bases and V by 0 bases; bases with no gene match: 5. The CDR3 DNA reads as TGCGCCAGCAGCCAAGATGCAGCGGGAGGGCGCAATGAGCAGTTCTTC. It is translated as CASSQDAAGGRNEQFF.

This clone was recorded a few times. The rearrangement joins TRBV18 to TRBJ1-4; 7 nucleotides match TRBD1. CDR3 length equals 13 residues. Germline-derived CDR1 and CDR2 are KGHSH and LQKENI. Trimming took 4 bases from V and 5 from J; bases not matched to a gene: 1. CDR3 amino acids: CASSQGQNEKLFF. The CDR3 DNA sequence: TGTGCCAGCTCACAGGGACAGAATGAAAAACTGTTTTTT.

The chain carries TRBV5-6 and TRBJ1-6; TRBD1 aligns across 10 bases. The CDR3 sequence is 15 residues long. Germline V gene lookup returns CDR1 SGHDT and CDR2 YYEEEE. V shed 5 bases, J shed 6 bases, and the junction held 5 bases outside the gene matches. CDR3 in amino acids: CASSPRDRGNSPLHF. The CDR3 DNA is TGTGCCAGCAGTCCCAGGGACAGGGGTAATTCACCCCTCCACTTT. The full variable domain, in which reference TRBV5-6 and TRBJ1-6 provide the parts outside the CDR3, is DAGVTQSPTHLIKTRGQQVTLRCSPKSGHDTVSWYQQALGQGPQFIFQYYEEEERQRGNFPDRFSGHQFPNYSSELNVNALLLGDSALYLCASSPRDRGNSPLHFGNGTRLTVT.

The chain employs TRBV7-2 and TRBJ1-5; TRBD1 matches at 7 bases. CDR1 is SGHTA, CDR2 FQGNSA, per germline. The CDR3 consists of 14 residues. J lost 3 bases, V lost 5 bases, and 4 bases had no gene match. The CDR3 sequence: CASSKTGFNQPQHF. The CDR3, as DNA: TGTGCCAGCAGCAAGACAGGGTTCAATCAGCCCCAGCATTTT.

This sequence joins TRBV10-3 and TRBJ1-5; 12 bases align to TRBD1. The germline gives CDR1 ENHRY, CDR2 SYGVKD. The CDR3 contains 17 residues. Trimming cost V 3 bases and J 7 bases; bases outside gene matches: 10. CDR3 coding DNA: TGTGCCATCAGTGAAGGTACGGGACAGGGGGCAAAGCAGCCCCAGCATTTT. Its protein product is CAISEGTGQGAKQPQHF.

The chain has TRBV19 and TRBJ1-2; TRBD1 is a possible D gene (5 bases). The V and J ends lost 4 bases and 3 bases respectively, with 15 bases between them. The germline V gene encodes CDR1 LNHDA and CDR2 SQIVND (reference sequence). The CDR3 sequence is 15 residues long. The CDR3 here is CASSTDRAGHYGYTF. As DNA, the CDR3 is TGTGCCAGTAGTACAGACAGAGCAGGGCACTATGGCTACACCTTC.

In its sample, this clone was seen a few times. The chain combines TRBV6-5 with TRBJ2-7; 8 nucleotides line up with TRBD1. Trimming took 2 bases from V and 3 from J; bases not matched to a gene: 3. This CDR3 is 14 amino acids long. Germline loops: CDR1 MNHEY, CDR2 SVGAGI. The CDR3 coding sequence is TGTGCCAGCAGTTACATTACAGGGGGCTACGAGCAGTACTTC. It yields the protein CASSYITGGYEQYF.